One and the same sample provided the 11 T cell receptor beta chains below, sequenced in a study of post-analysis software for immune sequencing data. These TCRs are of unknown antigen specificity. Study outcomes and limitations: Five or six TRBV segments appeared more often in patients than in controls, and TRBV5-6, TRBV5-1 and TRBV20-1 were among these.

Researchers reported that TCR beta cDNA libraries carried unique molecular identifiers. MiXCR was run by TCRdb on the PCR reads, yielding one entry per CDR3 protein. The sample records hundreds of thousands of distinct CDR3 sequences, approximately 60% being singletons. The material sequenced was blood. These receptors were collected from a girl aged 2-9 years with multiple sclerosis.

The rearrangement uses TRBV9 and TRBJ2-7; D is unclear. Trimming removed 2 bases from V and 1 base from J, with 10 bases in between. This CDR3 is built from 14 residues. Germline CDR1 reads SGDLS; CDR2 reads YYNGEE. CDR3 in DNA: TGTGCCAGCAGCGTCGTGGGCAGTTCCTACGAGCAGTACTTC. This codes for CASSVVGSSYEQYF.

The chain uses TRBV5-1 and TRBJ2-5, with TRBD2 matching over 11 bases. The J call may be faulty, since TRBJ2-7 better matches the DNA end. The V gene's germline CDR1 is SGHRS and CDR2 YFSETQ. This CDR3 has 15 amino acids. The CDR3 DNA reads TGCGCCAGCAGCCAAGGGGGACTAGCGGTCCGCGAGCAGTACTTC. This sequence encodes CASSQGGLAVREQYF.

The V gene is TRBV12-3 or TRBV12-4, the J gene TRBJ2-1; 7 nucleotides agree with TRBD1. The CDR3 runs to 20 residues. V was pared by 5 bases and J by 1 base, with 20 bases of the junction left unmatched. CDR3 sequence reads: CASSRRPGQVLALSYNEQFF. The DNA for the CDR3 is TGTGCCAGCAGTCGGAGGCCTGGACAGGTCTTAGCTTTATCCTACAATGAGCAGTTCTTC.

The gene calls are TRBV7-9 and TRBJ2-3, with 7 nucleotides matching TRBD2. From germline, CDR1 is SEHNR and CDR2 FQNEAQ (reference sequence). The CDR3 is made up of 14 amino acids. The V and J ends lost 5 bases and 3 bases, in that order; junction bases with no gene match: 5. The CDR3 coding sequence is TGTGCCAGCAGCACCCAGCGGGAAACAGATACGCAGTATTTT. Translation gives CASSTQRETDTQYF.

The chain couples TRBV6-5 to TRBJ1-2, with TRBD1 identical over 9 bases. The germline V gene has CDR1 MNHEY and CDR2 SVGAGI. CDR3 size: 14 residues. V lost 0 bases and J lost 6; bases outside the gene matches: 2. The CDR3 coding sequence is TGTGCCAGCAGTTACTCGGGACAGGGAAATGGCTACACCTTC. Protein sequence: CASSYSGQGNGYTF.

The chain carries TRBV5-1 and TRBJ2-4; perhaps D is TRBD1 or TRBD2 (6 bases each). The CDR3 has 15 amino acids. The germline V gene has CDR1 SGHRS and CDR2 YFSETQ. Trimming removed 4 bases at V and 2 bases at J, with 13 bases between. The CDR3 loop reads CASSMGGPTKNIQYF. DNA of the CDR3: TGCGCCAGCAGCATGGGGGGCCCTACCAAAAACATTCAGTACTTC.

The count of this clonotype is one. The chain is built from TRBV5-1 and TRBJ2-1; D might be TRBD1 or TRBD2, each matching 7 bases. Trimming removed 7 bases from V and 0 bases from J, with 20 bases in between. The CDR3 consists of 17 residues. Germline loops: CDR1 SGHRS, CDR2 YFSETQ. This CDR3 reads CASAREGALSSYNEQFF. The CDR3 coding sequence is TGCGCCAGCGCTAGGGAGGGGGCGTTGAGCTCCTACAATGAGCAGTTCTTC.

V is TRBV7-9 and J is TRBJ2-1, with unresolved D. Germline V gene data show CDR1 as SEHNR and CDR2 as FQNEAQ (reference sequence). Trimming pared 5 bases from V and 12 bases from J, leaving 8 bases between. The CDR3 has 10 amino acids. CDR3 nucleotide sequence: TGTGCCAGCAGCGCTGGTGTGCAGTTCTTC. This codes for CASSAGVQFF.

This clonotype was found a few times. The chain is built from TRBV4-2 and TRBJ2-1; TRBD2 agrees at 14 bases. Germline lookup yields CDR1 LGHNA and CDR2 YNFKEQ. With V trimmed by 3 bases and J by 7 bases, 17 bases remained unmatched. The CDR3 covers 20 residues. The CDR3 nucleotides read TGTGCCAGCAGCCAGGTTAAGATGGGACTAGCGGGGGCGCTTCGGAATGAGCAGTTCTTC. This gives the protein CASSQVKMGLAGALRNEQFF.

This rearrangement joins TRBV20-1 to TRBJ2-3; 8 bases fit TRBD2. The CDR3 covers 14 residues. Looked up from germline, CDR1 is DFQATT and CDR2 is SNEGSKA (reference sequence). V lost 1 base, J lost 2 bases, and 2 bases stayed unmatched. CDR3 sequence: CSARVSGDTDTQYF. CDR3 coding DNA: TGCAGTGCTAGAGTTAGCGGGGACACAGATACGCAGTATTTT.

The chain recombines TRBV3-1 with TRBJ2-7, with D uncertain. The J call may be incorrect, as the DNA end agrees better with TRBJ2-4. The germline V gene encodes CDR1 LGHDT and CDR2 YNNKEL (reference sequence). The CDR3 extends over 12 amino acids. This CDR3 reads CASSQRPDIQYF. In DNA, the CDR3 is TGTGCCAGCAGCCAGAGACCAGACATTCAGTACTTC.